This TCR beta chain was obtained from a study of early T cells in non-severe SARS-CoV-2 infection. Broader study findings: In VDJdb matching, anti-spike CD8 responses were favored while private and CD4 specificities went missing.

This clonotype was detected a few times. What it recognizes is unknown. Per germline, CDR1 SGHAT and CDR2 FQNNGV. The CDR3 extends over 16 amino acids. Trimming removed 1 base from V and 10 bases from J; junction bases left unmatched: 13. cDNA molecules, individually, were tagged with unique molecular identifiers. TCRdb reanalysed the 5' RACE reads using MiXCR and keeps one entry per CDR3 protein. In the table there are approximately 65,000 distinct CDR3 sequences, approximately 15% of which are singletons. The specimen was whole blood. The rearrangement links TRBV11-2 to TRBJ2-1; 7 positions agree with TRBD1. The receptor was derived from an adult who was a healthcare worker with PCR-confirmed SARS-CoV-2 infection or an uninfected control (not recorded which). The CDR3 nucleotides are TGTGCCAGCAGCTTAGCGGGACAGCGTCTTTCTAGGGAGCAGTTCTTC. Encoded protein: CASSLAGQRLSREQFF.